This is a list of T cell receptor beta chains from one sample in a study of blood T cell repertoires in COVID-19. Some clones are missing from TCRdb's copy, which holds only in-frame ones; the method was immunoSEQ multiplex PCR. Of about 500,000 clones detected, 85% to 90% appear once; the ten largest clones hold about 0.91%. The sequencing sample was made of peripheral blood. The receptors come from a man younger than 35 with COVID-19, enrolled during active disease. Both conserved end residues are part of each CDR3. A D gene is named only where the DNA matches it firmly. Expanded clones are given a class, and other clones once, few, many or no size at all.

>-|TRBV29-1|TRBD1|TRBJ2-2
TGCAGCGTCGAGGGTAGGGGGCGCCACACCGGGGAGCTGTTTTTT
CSVEGRGRHTGELFF
>-|TRBV19|TRBD2|TRBJ2-7
TGTGCCAGTAGTTCTAGTAGCGGGACCTACGAGCAGTACTTC
CASSSSSGTYEQYF
>once|TRBV6-2/TRBV6-3|TRBD2|TRBJ2-5
TGTGCCAGCAGCCCTACTCTAGCGGGGGCGAAAGAGACCCAGTACTTC
CASSPTLAGAKETQYF
>-|TRBV27|TRBD1|TRBJ1-1
TGTGCCAGCAGAAGACAGGGGACTGAAGCTTTCTTT
CASRRQGTEAFF
>-|TRBV5-1|TRBD2|TRBJ2-3
TGCGCCAGCAGCTCTATAGCGGGGGGGGGCACAGATACGCAGTATTTT
CASSSIAGGGTDTQYF
>-|TRBV19|-|TRBJ1-5
TGTGCCAGTAGGACAAAATGGTATGGCAATCAGCCCCAGCATTTT
CASRTKWYGNQPQHF
>-|TRBV11-2|-|TRBJ1-2
TGTGCCAGCACCCTGGGGGCAACTAACTATGGCTACACCTTC
CASTLGATNYGYTF
>few|TRBV29-1|TRBD2|TRBJ2-1
TGCAGCGCCCGAGCGGGAGGGCTATGGAATGAGCAGTTCTTC
CSARAGGLWNEQFF
>once|TRBV25-1|TRBD2|TRBJ2-7
TGTGCCAGCAGTGCCGGGACTAGCTACGAGCAGTACTTC
CASSAGTSYEQYF
>-|TRBV29-1|TRBD1|TRBJ1-2
TGCAGCGTTGAAGATCAGGGGGGTGGCTACACCTTC
CSVEDQGGGYTF